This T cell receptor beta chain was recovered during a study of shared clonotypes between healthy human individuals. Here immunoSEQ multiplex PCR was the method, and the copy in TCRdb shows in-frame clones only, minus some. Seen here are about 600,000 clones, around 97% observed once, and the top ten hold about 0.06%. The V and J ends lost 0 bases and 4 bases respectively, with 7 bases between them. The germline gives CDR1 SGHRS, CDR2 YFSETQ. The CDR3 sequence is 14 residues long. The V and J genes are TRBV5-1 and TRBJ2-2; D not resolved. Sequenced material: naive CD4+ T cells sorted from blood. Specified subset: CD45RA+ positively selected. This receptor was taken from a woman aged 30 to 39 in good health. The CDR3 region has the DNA TGCGCCAGCAGCTTGGTGGGGTCCACCGGGGAGCTGTTTTTT. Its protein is CASSLVGSTGELFF.